This record covers a single T cell receptor (beta chain). The data belong to a study of blood T cell repertoires in COVID-19. The wider study: Specimens from acute and convalescent COVID-19 originated in the United States, Italy and Spain.

In the authors' workflow: Amplification of reference gene primers was used by the study to estimate nucleated cell counts. Assay used: immunoSEQ multiplex PCR; TCRdb lists only in-frame clones, some missing. The V and J calls and clone size were taken over from that table, and D and trimming were inferred from the DNA. The data contain under 300,000 clones, more than 70% of them singletons. CDR1 and CDR2 from the germline V gene are SNHLY and FYNNEI. CDR3 length: 15 amino acids. Trimming took 9 bases from V and 3 from J, leaving 18 bases between them. Sequenced sample: peripheral blood. V gene TRBV2 combines with J gene TRBJ1-5; D might be TRBD1 (5 bases). The TCR was taken from a man aged 80 or over with acute or convalescent COVID-19. Here the CDR3 reads CASRRDGGNNQPQHF. The CDR3, as DNA: TGTGCCAGTCGGAGGGACGGGGGGAACAATCAGCCCCAGCATTTT.